This note documents a single T cell receptor (beta chain) sequence. The method was immunoSEQ multiplex PCR; TCRdb's version includes in-frame clones alone and lacks a portion of them. The sample includes 80,000 to 100,000 clones, roughly 92% seen only once; the top ten take over 2%. This sample is drawn from a study of T cell changes during pregnancy in multiple sclerosis. CDR1 is SNHLY and CDR2 is FYNNEI in the germline V gene. The CDR3 covers 13 residues. The germline V and J ends were trimmed by 3 bases and 7 bases, with 10 bases remaining between them. The clonotype originates from a female donor with multiple sclerosis, enrolled in a pregnancy study. Sequences were derived from peripheral blood, sampled in the first trimester of pregnancy. This chain links TRBV2 with TRBJ2-1, with a weak D call TRBD1 (5 bases). CDR3 protein: CASSDHRINEQFF. In DNA, the CDR3 is TGTGCCAGCAGTGACCACAGGATAAATGAGCAGTTCTTC.